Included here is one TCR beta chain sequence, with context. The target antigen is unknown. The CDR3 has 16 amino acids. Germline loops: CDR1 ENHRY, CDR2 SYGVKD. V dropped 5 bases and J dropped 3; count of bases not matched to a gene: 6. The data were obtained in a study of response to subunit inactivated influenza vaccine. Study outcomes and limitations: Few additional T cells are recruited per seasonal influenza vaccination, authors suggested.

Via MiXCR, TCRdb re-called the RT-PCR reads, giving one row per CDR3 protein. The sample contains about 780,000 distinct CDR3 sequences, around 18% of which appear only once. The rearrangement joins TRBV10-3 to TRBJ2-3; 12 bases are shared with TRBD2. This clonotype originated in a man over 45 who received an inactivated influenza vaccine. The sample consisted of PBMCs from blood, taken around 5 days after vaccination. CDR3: CAISRTSGISTDTQYF. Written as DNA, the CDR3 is TGTGCCATCAGTAGGACTAGCGGGATATCGACAGATACGCAGTATTTT.